The next 5 T cell receptor beta chains were all read from a single sample in a study of shared clonotypes between healthy human individuals. Assay: immunoSEQ multiplex PCR; the TCRdb copy retains only in-frame clones and omits some. The data hold over a million clones, with approximately 78% observed a single time. The sequenced material came from memory CD4+ T cells from PBMCs. Noted subset: CD45RA-negative fraction. Source of these receptors: a man younger than 35 in good health. Some clones in this sample may be carry-over from other donors' samples.

Points on this clone: Other DNA sequences in this specimen translate into the identical CDR3. This rearrangement joins TRBV28 to TRBJ1-1, with D unresolved. Germline V gives CDR1 MDHEN, CDR2 SYDVKM. Trimming shortened V by 4 bases and J by 0 bases, and 9 bases separated the two germline ends. The CDR3 covers 14 residues. The CDR3 protein is CASSSTGMNTEAFF. The CDR3 DNA reads TGTGCCAGCAGTTCGACCGGTATGAACACTGAAGCTTTCTTT.

The rearrangement uses TRBV27 and TRBJ2-1, with D perhaps TRBD1 or TRBD2 (7 bases each). This CDR3 region has 20 residues. Trimming pared 1 base from V and 3 bases from J, leaving 25 bases between. The germline V gene has CDR1 MNHEY and CDR2 SMNVEV (reference sequence). CDR3: CASSLWSQGGLGDYYNEQFF. CDR3 bases: TGTGCCAGCAGTTTATGGTCCCAGGGGGGGTTGGGGGACTACTACAATGAGCAGTTCTTC.

The V gene is TRBV15, the J gene TRBJ2-3, with D uncertain. The CDR3 totals 11 residues. Trimming stripped 0 bases from V and 10 bases from J, with 5 bases between. Germline CDR1 reads LNHNV; CDR2 reads YYDKDF (reference sequence). CDR3 amino acids: CATSRDLAQYF. CDR3 in DNA: TGTGCCACCAGCAGAGATCTGGCGCAGTATTTT.

J is TRBJ2-3 and V is TRBV11-3; TRBD2 agrees at 8 bases. There are 16 residues in the CDR3. Trimming took 2 bases from V and 6 from J; bases not matched to a gene: 10. Germline CDR1 reads SGHNT; CDR2 reads YENEEA. CDR3 sequence (DNA): TGTGCCAGCAGCTTAAACCCAGCGGGAGCTTCCGATACGCAGTATTTT. This encodes CASSLNPAGASDTQYF.

The chain carries TRBV19 and TRBJ1-2; unclear D gene. Trimming took 7 bases from V and 8 from J, leaving 17 bases between them. The CDR3 totals 13 residues. CDR1 is LNHDA and CDR2 is SQIVND in the germline V gene (reference sequence). This CDR3 is CASKAETLGGYTF. In nucleotides, the CDR3 is TGTGCCAGTAAAGCCGAGACTTTGGGGGGCTACACCTTC.